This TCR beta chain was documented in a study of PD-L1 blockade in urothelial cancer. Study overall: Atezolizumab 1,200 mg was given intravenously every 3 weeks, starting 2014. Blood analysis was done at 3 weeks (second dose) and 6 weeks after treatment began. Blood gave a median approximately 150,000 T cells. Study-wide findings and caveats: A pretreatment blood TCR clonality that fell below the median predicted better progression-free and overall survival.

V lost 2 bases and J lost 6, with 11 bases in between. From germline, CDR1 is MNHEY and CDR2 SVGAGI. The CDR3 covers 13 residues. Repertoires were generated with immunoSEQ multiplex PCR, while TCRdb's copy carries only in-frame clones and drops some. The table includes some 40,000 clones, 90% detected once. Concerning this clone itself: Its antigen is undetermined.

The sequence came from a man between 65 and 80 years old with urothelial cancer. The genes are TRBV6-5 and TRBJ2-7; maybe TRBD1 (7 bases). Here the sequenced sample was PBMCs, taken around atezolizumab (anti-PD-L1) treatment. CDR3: CASSYRQGGEQYF. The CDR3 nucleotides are TGTGCCAGCAGTTACAGGCAGGGGGGCGAGCAGTACTTC.